This T cell receptor (beta chain) was retrieved from a study of OX40 agonist ivuxolimab in advanced cancers. Germline CDR1 and CDR2: SGHNT and YYREEE (reference sequence). The CDR3 has 15 residues. The method was immunoSEQ multiplex PCR; TCRdb's version includes in-frame clones alone and lacks a portion of them. The table records roughly 71,000 clones, about 87% of them present only once. General observations from the study: Antigen targets of the expanded peripheral T cells went undetermined. Both CD4+ and CD8+ T cell populations in blood had undergone clonal expansion by week 6 at 0.1 to 3.0 mg/kg.

The count of this clone is one. Its target is not known. V is TRBV5-4 and J is TRBJ2-5; 8 positions agree with TRBD1. The better agreement between TRBJ2-7 and the DNA end casts doubt on the J call. This clonotype originated in an adult with an advanced solid tumor such as melanoma, head and neck, liver or kidney cancer. The sequenced sample was CD4+ or CD8+ T cells sorted from blood, obtained in a trial of the OX40 agonist ivuxolimab. CDR3 sequence (DNA): TGTGCCAGCAGCCCGACAGGGGACAGGTCCTACGAGCAGTACTTC. This codes for CASSPTGDRSYEQYF.